Below, 17 T cell receptor beta chains from the same sample are listed, as sequenced in a study of early T cells in non-severe SARS-CoV-2 infection. One entry per CDR3 protein, called by TCRdb with MiXCR from the 5' RACE reads. The sample has about 27,000 distinct CDR3 sequences, less than 6.5% seen once. The sequenced material came from whole blood. All receptors derive from an adult who was a healthcare worker with PCR-confirmed SARS-CoV-2 infection or an uninfected control (not recorded which).

In this sample, this clonotype turned up a few times. The chain joins TRBV20-1 to TRBJ2-3; TRBD1 or TRBD2 may be the D gene (6 bases each). This CDR3 region has 17 residues. Germline CDR1 is DFQATT and CDR2 is SNEGSKA (reference sequence). V lost 3 bases, J lost 4 bases, and 23 bases lay in between. The CDR3 region is CSAREQGTFLGPDTQYF. CDR3 DNA sequence: TGCAGTGCTAGGGAGCAGGGGACTTTCTTAGGGCCAGATACGCAGTATTTT.

The V call is TRBV12-3 or TRBV12-4, the J call TRBJ1-2; 7 bases are a match to TRBD1. Trimming cost V 1 base and J 4 bases; bases outside gene matches: 15. This CDR3 region has 18 residues. CDR3 DNA: TGTGCCAGCAGTTTAGGTCGGACAGGCCCCTTGAGGGGCTATGGCTACACCTTC. Translating it yields CASSLGRTGPLRGYGYTF.

This clonotype was recorded at least ten times. V is TRBV3-1 and J is TRBJ1-3; D gene uncertain. Per the germline V gene, CDR1 is LGHDT and CDR2 is YNNKEL (reference sequence). V was trimmed by 4 bases and J by 0 bases, leaving 10 bases between them. The CDR3 is 15 amino acids. The CDR3 region has the DNA TGTGCCAGCAGCCTATCTCGGGACTCTGGAAACACCATATATTTT. It is translated as CASSLSRDSGNTIYF.

Many counts were recorded for this clonotype. The chain couples TRBV11-2 to TRBJ2-2; TRBD2 might be the D (5 bases). The CDR3 runs to 15 residues. The germline gives CDR1 SGHAT, CDR2 FQNNGV. The V end lost 5 bases, the J end lost 5 bases, and 15 bases lay between the germline ends. The CDR3 nucleotides read TGTGCCAGCAGCCATGTAGAGCGGATGACCGGGGAGCTGTTTTTT. It translates to CASSHVERMTGELFF.

This clonotype was seen ten or more times. The chain recombines TRBV20-1 with TRBJ1-1, with no clear D. Trimming took off 4 bases at V and 0 bases at J, with 9 bases between the two ends. Germline V gene data show CDR1 as DFQATT and CDR2 as SNEGSKA (reference sequence). CDR3 size: 13 residues. Here the CDR3 DNA reads TGCAGTGCTATCGCGGGGATGAACACTGAAGCTTTCTTT. It translates to CSAIAGMNTEAFF.

This clonotype was found many times. This chain links TRBV13 with TRBJ1-2; 8 nucleotides align to TRBD1. There are 14 residues in the CDR3. Trimming took 5 bases from V and 6 from J; bases not matched to a gene: 8. In germline, CDR1 is PRHDT, CDR2 FYEKMQ (reference sequence). CDR3 DNA: TGTGCCAGCAGCCCGCCAGCAGGGGGCAATGGCTACACCTTC. Encoded protein: CASSPPAGGNGYTF.

This clonotype has just a few counts. This chain uses TRBV12-3 or TRBV12-4 with TRBJ1-1; TRBD1 agrees at 7 bases. V trimming: 3 bases; J trimming: 1 base; junction bases outside the gene matches: 5. This CDR3 spans 15 amino acids. CDR3 DNA sequence: TGTGCCAGCAGTTTTGGAAGGGGGCCGAACACTGAAGCTTTCTTT. Translated, it gives CASSFGRGPNTEAFF.

This clonotype has at least ten counts. The gene calls are TRBV29-1 and TRBJ2-1; TRBD1 agrees at 7 bases. The CDR3 extends over 14 amino acids. V gave up 7 bases and J gave up 6 bases; unmatched junction bases: 12. Germline V CDR1 and CDR2: SQVTM, ANQGSEA. CDR3 region: CSAILFRDSNEQFF. The CDR3, as DNA: TGCAGCGCGATCCTATTTCGGGACAGCAATGAGCAGTTCTTC.

This clonotype has just a few counts. The gene calls are TRBV7-3 and TRBJ2-3, with D perhaps TRBD1 (7 bases). CDR3 length equals 15 residues. V dropped 5 bases and J dropped 4 bases, with 16 bases sitting between them. Germline-derived CDR1 and CDR2 are SGHTA and FQGTGA. CDR3 loop: CASSIRGPSADTQYF. The CDR3 DNA sequence: TGTGCCAGCAGCATAAGGGGGCCTAGCGCAGATACGCAGTATTTT.

As for this clonotype: A much larger clone lies one base from this, so it may be a read error. This sequence joins TRBV2 and TRBJ2-7, with D possibly TRBD2 on 6 matching bases. The CDR3 has 11 residues. The ends were cut back, 10 bases at V and 9 bases at J, with 16 bases in the middle. Germline V gene data show CDR1 as SNHLY and CDR2 as FYNNEI. The CDR3 DNA follows: TGTGCCAACACTCCCAGAGCGGGGCAGTACTTC. It encodes CANTPRAGQYF.

This clonotype occurred many times. This chain joins TRBV29-1 and TRBJ2-5; D remains unclear. The CDR3 extends over 11 amino acids. Germline lookup yields CDR1 SQVTM and CDR2 ANQGSEA. The V end lost 4 bases, the J end lost 4 bases, and 7 bases lay between the germline ends. The CDR3 reads CSVVRVETQYF. The CDR3 region has the DNA TGCAGCGTTGTTAGGGTAGAGACCCAGTACTTC. Complete variable domain (other parts from reference TRBV29-1 and TRBJ2-5): SAVISQKPSRDICQRGTSLTIQCQVDSQVTMMFWYRQQPGQSLTLIATANQGSEATYESGFVIDKFPISRPNLTFSTLTVSNMSPEDSSIYLCSVVRVETQYFGPGTRLLVL.

This clonotype was counted a few times. The CDR3 DNA is TGTGCCAGCAGTCCCTCGGGACAGGGCGCTGGAAACACCATATATTTT. Its protein product is CASSPSGQGAGNTIYF. The chain couples TRBV12-3 or TRBV12-4 to TRBJ1-3; 9 bases are shared with TRBD1. V dropped 5 bases and J dropped 2; count of bases not matched to a gene: 7. This CDR3 contains 16 residues.

This clonotype was recorded many times. The V and J genes are TRBV7-2 and TRBJ1-3, with D hard to call. This CDR3 has 14 amino acids. CDR1 and CDR2 from the germline V gene are SGHTA and FQGNSA. V was trimmed by 7 bases and J by 0 bases, leaving 10 bases between them. Here the CDR3 DNA reads TGTGCCAGCACCACCTCGACCTCTGGAAACACCATATATTTT. Its protein is CASTTSTSGNTIYF.

V usage is TRBV27 and J usage is TRBJ2-7; 9 bases match TRBD1. The CDR3 has 14 amino acids. With V trimmed by 5 bases and J by 4 bases, 6 bases remained unmatched. Germline loops: CDR1 MNHEY, CDR2 SMNVEV (reference sequence). The CDR3 nucleotides read TGTGCCAGCAGTCCCCCAGGGACAGGGTACGAGCAGTACTTC. Translating it yields CASSPPGTGYEQYF.

V gene TRBV4-3 combines with J gene TRBJ1-1; a weak D match, TRBD1 (6 bases). This CDR3 contains 13 residues. With 5 bases removed from V and 2 bases from J, the gap between germline ends came to 9 bases. Germline CDR1 and CDR2: LGHNA and YSLEER. CDR3 sequence reads: CASSATGNTEAFF. For the CDR3, the DNA is TGCGCCAGCAGCGCGACAGGAAACACTGAAGCTTTCTTT.

The chain employs TRBV7-9 and TRBJ2-1, with D perhaps matching TRBD2 (6 bases). The V and J ends lost 2 bases and 0 bases respectively, with 11 bases between them. The CDR3 totals 16 residues. CDR1 is SEHNR, CDR2 FQNEAQ, per germline (reference sequence). CDR3 DNA: TGTGCCAGCAGCTTAACCAGCGGGTACTCCTACAATGAGCAGTTCTTC. Its protein product is CASSLTSGYSYNEQFF.

Judged by abundance, this clonotype is medium-sized. V usage is TRBV29-1 and J usage is TRBJ1-2; no firm D call. The CDR3 loop spans 15 amino acids. Germline CDR1 SQVTM, CDR2 ANQGSEA. V dropped 0 bases and J dropped 4 bases, with 15 bases sitting between them. This CDR3 is CSVEDPGKGAYGYTF. Here the CDR3 DNA reads TGCAGCGTTGAAGATCCCGGGAAAGGTGCCTATGGCTACACCTTC.